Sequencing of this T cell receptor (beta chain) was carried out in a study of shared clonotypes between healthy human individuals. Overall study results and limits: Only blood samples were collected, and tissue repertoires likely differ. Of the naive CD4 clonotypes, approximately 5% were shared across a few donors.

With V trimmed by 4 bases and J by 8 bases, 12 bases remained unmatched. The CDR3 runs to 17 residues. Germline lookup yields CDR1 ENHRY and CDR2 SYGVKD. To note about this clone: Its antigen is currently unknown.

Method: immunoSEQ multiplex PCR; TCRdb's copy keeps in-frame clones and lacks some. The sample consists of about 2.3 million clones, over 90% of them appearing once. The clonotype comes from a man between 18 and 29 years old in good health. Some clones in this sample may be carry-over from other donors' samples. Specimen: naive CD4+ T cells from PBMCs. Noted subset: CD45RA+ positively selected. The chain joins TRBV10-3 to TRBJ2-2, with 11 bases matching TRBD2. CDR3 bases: TGTGCCATCAGTGGACGAAGACTAGCGGGAATTGAGGGGGAGCTGTTTTTT. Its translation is CAISGRRLAGIEGELFF.